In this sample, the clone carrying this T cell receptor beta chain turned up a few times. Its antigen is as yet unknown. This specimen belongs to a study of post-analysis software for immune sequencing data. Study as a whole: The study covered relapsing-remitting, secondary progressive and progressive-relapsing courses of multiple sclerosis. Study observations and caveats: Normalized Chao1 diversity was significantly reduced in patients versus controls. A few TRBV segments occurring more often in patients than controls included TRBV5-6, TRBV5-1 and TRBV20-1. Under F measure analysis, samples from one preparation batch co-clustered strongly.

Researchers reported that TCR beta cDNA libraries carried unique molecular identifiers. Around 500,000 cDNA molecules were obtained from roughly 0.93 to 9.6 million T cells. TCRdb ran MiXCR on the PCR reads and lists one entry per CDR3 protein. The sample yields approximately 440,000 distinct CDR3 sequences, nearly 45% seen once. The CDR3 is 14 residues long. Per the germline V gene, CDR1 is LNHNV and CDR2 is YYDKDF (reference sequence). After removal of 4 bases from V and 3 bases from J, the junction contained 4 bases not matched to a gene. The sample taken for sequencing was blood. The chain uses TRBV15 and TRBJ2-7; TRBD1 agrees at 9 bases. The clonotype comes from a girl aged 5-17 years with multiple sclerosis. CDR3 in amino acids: CATSTRDRVYEQYF. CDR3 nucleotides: TGTGCCACCAGCACCCGGGACAGGGTCTACGAGCAGTACTTC.